Below, 18 T cell receptor beta chains from the same sample are listed, as sequenced in a study of OX40 agonist ivuxolimab in advanced cancers. Method: immunoSEQ multiplex PCR; TCRdb's copy keeps in-frame clones and lacks some. The table lists approximately 78,000 clones, around 86% of them singletons. This specimen consisted of CD4+ or CD8+ T cells sorted from blood, obtained in a trial of the OX40 agonist ivuxolimab. The receptors here all came from an adult with an advanced solid tumor such as melanoma, head and neck, liver or kidney cancer.

This clone has just one count. This chain connects TRBV5-4 to TRBJ1-1; 7 bases line up with TRBD1. J lost 1 base, V lost 4 bases, and 7 bases had no gene match. The CDR3 has 15 residues. Germline loops: CDR1 SGHNT, CDR2 YYREEE (reference sequence). CDR3 sequence reads: CASSPSTGRNTEAFF. Written as DNA, the CDR3 is TGTGCCAGCAGCCCCTCGACAGGGAGGAACACTGAAGCTTTCTTT.

This chain joins TRBV2 and TRBJ1-1; D is unclear. The germline V gene has CDR1 SNHLY and CDR2 FYNNEI. The CDR3 runs to 13 residues. The V end lost 2 bases, the J end lost 9 bases, and 13 bases lay between the germline ends. The CDR3 coding sequence is TGTGCCAGCAGTGAACGGGAGTCGCCTAAAGCTTTCTTT. Encoded protein: CASSERESPKAFF. Combining the CDR3 with reference TRBV2 and TRBJ1-1 gives the whole variable domain EPEVTQTPSHQVTQMGQEVILRCVPISNHLYFYWYRQILGQKVEFLVSFYNNEISEKSEIFDDQFSVERPDGSNFTLKIRSTKLEDSAMYFCASSERESPKAFFGQGTRLTVV.

With regard to this clone: The same CDR3 is also encoded by other DNA sequences in this sample. The V call is TRBV2, the J call TRBJ1-1, with D unresolved. Germline V gene sequence: CDR1 SNHLY, CDR2 FYNNEI. V lost 4 bases and J lost 1, with 7 bases in between. The CDR3 has 13 residues. CDR3 in amino acids: CASSGRGNTEAFF. As DNA, the CDR3 is TGTGCCAGCAGTGGACGGGGGAACACTGAAGCTTTCTTT.

The CDR3 region is CASSASREETQYF. In nucleotides, the CDR3 is TGTGCCAGCAGCGCGTCCAGGGAAGAGACCCAGTACTTC. The gene calls are TRBV7-3 and TRBJ2-5; maybe TRBD1 (5 bases). This CDR3 contains 13 residues. CDR1 SGHTA and CDR2 FQGTGA come from the germline V gene. Trimming shortened V by 5 bases and J by 3 bases, and 10 bases separated the two germline ends.

This chain connects TRBV5-4 to TRBJ1-5, with D uncertain. The CDR3 is 12 amino acids. V was trimmed by 5 bases and J by 6 bases, leaving 9 bases between them. Germline V CDR1 and CDR2: SGHNT, YYREEE (reference sequence). The CDR3 DNA follows: TGTGCCAGCAGTAACCTCGGTCAGCCCCAGCATTTT. The encoded protein is CASSNLGQPQHF.

The chain recombines TRBV6-6 with TRBJ2-7; possibly TRBD1 for D (6 bases). Germline loops: CDR1 MNHNY, CDR2 SVGAGI (reference sequence). The CDR3 is 14 amino acids. V was pared by 0 bases and J by 6 bases, with 12 bases between. The CDR3 nucleotides are TGTGCCAGCAGTTACTCAACTAAAGGGGGCGAGCAGTACTTC. The encoded protein is CASSYSTKGGEQYF.

The chain has TRBV27 and TRBJ1-1; 8 bases map to TRBD1. Trimming removed 5 bases from V and 10 bases from J; junction bases left unmatched: 9. Germline V gene data show CDR1 as MNHEY and CDR2 as SMNVEV (reference sequence). This CDR3 contains 13 residues. CDR3 loop: CASSARQGSVAFF. CDR3 coding DNA: TGTGCCAGCAGTGCGAGACAGGGGTCGGTAGCTTTCTTT.

The V and J genes are TRBV6-1 and TRBJ2-1; D not resolved. Per the germline V gene, CDR1 is MNHNS and CDR2 is SASEGT. There are 12 residues in the CDR3. V lost 7 bases and J lost 7, with 11 bases in between. CDR3 bases: TGTGCCAGCACTTCGATTGGGAATGAGCAGTTCTTC. Translated: CASTSIGNEQFF.

The genes are TRBV6-1 and TRBJ1-5, with TRBD1 as a possible D gene (5 bases). Germline V lookup: CDR1 MNHNS, CDR2 SASEGT. The CDR3 consists of 15 residues. The V gene lost 8 bases and the J gene lost 0 bases, with 14 bases spanning the gap. CDR3: CASSRDLYSNQPQHF. Here the CDR3 DNA reads TGTGCCAGCTCAAGGGACCTTTATAGCAATCAGCCCCAGCATTTT.

This clone showed up just once. V gene TRBV4-1 combines with J gene TRBJ2-3; D gene ambiguous. This CDR3 spans 13 amino acids. V lost 2 bases to trimming and J lost 5 bases, with 8 bases between them. Germline-derived CDR1 and CDR2 are MGHRA and YSYEKL. The CDR3 protein is CASSQIGKDTQYF. The CDR3 DNA is TGCGCCAGCAGCCAAATAGGGAAAGATACGCAGTATTTT.

The V call is TRBV6-5, the J call TRBJ1-2; tentatively, D is TRBD1 (5 bases). Per germline, CDR1 MNHEY and CDR2 SVGAGI. Trimming pared 6 bases from V and 4 bases from J, leaving 15 bases between. The CDR3 is 14 amino acids. CDR3 loop: CASSRTKTIYGYTF. CDR3 DNA: TGTGCCAGCAGCCGGACAAAAACGATCTATGGCTACACCTTC.

The sample holds a few counts of this clone. The genes are TRBV11-1 and TRBJ2-1; tentatively, D is TRBD1 (6 bases). Germline CDR1 SGHAT, CDR2 FQDESV (reference sequence). Deletions cut 0 bases from V and 10 bases from J, with 13 bases between. The CDR3 totals 14 residues. The CDR3, as DNA: TGTGCCAGCAGCTTAGCGTATGGGGGCTGGGAGCAGTTCTTC. Protein: CASSLAYGGWEQFF.

The chain links TRBV4-1 to TRBJ2-1, with 7 bases aligning to TRBD1. Germline trimming cut 0 bases from V and 2 bases from J; bases unmatched to any gene: 7. Germline values: CDR1 MGHRA, CDR2 YSYEKL. This CDR3 spans 17 amino acids. CDR3 DNA: TGCGCCAGCAGCCAAGATTGGGACAGAAACCCCTACAATGAGCAGTTCTTC. It encodes CASSQDWDRNPYNEQFF.

V gene TRBV19 combines with J gene TRBJ2-1, with 9 nucleotides matching TRBD2. The germline gives CDR1 LNHDA, CDR2 SQIVND (reference sequence). With 5 bases clipped from V and 2 bases from J, the junction kept 4 bases outside the gene matches. The CDR3 consists of 15 residues. CDR3 DNA: TGTGCCAGTAGTTATGAGCGGGGGGCCTACAATGAGCAGTTCTTC. This gives the protein CASSYERGAYNEQFF.

This clone occurred once. This chain uses TRBV4-2 with TRBJ2-5; 8 bases fit TRBD2. This CDR3 spans 16 amino acids. After removal of 1 base from V and 5 bases from J, the junction contained 9 bases not matched to a gene. The germline V gene has CDR1 LGHNA and CDR2 YNFKEQ. CDR3 coding DNA: TGTGCCAGCAGCCAAGGAAACGGGGGGGCTCTGGAGACCCAGTACTTC. This sequence encodes CASSQGNGGALETQYF.

The J gene is TRBJ1-6, the V gene TRBV11-2, with D possibly TRBD1 on 5 matching bases. Between the trimmed V and J ends, which lost 5 bases and 5 bases, there was a span of 16 bases. Germline assignment: CDR1 SGHAT and CDR2 FQNNGV. The length of the CDR3 is 16 residues. The CDR3 coding sequence is TGTGCCAGCAGCCGAGGAGGGGCGTTAGATAATTCACCCCTCCACTTT. Translation gives CASSRGGALDNSPLHF.

This rearrangement joins TRBV28 to TRBJ2-5, with D uncertain. Per the germline V gene, CDR1 is MDHEN and CDR2 is SYDVKM. The CDR3 totals 14 residues. V was trimmed by 6 bases and J by 5 bases, leaving 16 bases between them. This CDR3 is CASRTSLVRETQYF. In DNA, the CDR3 is TGTGCCAGCAGAACTTCTTTAGTCCGTGAGACCCAGTACTTC.

The rearrangement uses TRBV6-5 and TRBJ1-1, with D perhaps matching TRBD1 (6 bases). The CDR3 extends over 14 amino acids. The ends were cut back, 0 bases at V and 6 bases at J, with 11 bases in the middle. Per the germline V gene, CDR1 is MNHEY and CDR2 is SVGAGI. CDR3 in amino acids: CASSYSYRDSEAFF. CDR3 in DNA: TGTGCCAGCAGTTACTCCTACAGGGACTCTGAAGCTTTCTTT.